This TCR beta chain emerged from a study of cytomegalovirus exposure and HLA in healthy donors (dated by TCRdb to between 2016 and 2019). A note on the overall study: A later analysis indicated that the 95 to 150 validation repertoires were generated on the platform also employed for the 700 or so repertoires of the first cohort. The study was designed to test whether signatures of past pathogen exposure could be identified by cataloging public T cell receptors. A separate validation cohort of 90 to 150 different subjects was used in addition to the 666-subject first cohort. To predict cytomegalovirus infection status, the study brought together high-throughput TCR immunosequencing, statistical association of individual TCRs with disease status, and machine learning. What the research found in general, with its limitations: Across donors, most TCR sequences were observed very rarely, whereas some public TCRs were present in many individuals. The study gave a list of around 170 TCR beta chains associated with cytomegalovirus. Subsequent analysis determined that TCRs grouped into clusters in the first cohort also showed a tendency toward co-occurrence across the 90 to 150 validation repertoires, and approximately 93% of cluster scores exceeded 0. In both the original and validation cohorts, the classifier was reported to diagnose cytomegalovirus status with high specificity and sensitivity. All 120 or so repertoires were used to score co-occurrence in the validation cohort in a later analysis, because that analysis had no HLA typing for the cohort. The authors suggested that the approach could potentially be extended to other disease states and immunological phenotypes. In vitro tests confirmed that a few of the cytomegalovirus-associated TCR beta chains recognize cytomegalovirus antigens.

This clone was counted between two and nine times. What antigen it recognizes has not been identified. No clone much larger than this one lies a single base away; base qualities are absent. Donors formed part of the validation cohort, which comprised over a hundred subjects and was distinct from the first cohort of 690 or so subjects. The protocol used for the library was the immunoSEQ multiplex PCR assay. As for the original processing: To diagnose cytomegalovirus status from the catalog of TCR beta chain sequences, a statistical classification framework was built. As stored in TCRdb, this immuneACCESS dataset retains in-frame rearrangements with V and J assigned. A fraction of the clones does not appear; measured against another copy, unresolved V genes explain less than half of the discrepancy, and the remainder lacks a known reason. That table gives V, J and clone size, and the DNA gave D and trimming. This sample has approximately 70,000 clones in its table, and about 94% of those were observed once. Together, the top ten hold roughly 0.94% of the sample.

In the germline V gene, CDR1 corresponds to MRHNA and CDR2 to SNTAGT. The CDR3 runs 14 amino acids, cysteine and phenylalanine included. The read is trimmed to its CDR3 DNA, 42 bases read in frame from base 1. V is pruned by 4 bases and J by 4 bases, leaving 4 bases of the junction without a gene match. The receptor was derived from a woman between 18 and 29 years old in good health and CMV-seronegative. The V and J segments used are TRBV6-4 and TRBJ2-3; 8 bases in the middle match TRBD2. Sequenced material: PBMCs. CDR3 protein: CASSAGGASDTQYF. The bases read TGTGCCAGCAGTGCCGGGGGGGCCTCAGATACGCAGTATTTT.